These T cell receptor beta chains were read from a single sample in a study of glioma-infiltrating T cells. In TCRdb, the multiplex PCR reads were re-called with MiXCR into one record per CDR3 protein. The table records more than 100,000 distinct CDR3 sequences, about 30% of them present only once. What was sequenced was glioma tissue, nonneoplastic brain tissue, or PBMCs (not recorded which). All receptors come from a human donor with low-grade glioma or glioblastoma, undergoing nonglioma brain surgery, or in good health (not recorded which). Each CDR3 is given with its conserved first and last residue. A D gene is named only where the DNA matches it firmly. Some rows mark clone size as missing; the rest say once, few, many or name a class of expanded clone.

CDR3aa: CASSLVLGGPTDTQYF
CDR3nt: TGTGCCAGCAGCTTAGTTCTGGGGGGGCCAACAGATACGCAGTATTTT
v_gene: TRBV7-2
d_gene: -
j_gene: TRBJ2-3
abundance: many

CDR3aa: CASSVYDLNTEAFF
CDR3nt: TGTGCCAGCAGCGTGTACGATTTGAACACTGAAGCTTTCTTT
v_gene: TRBV13
d_gene: -
j_gene: TRBJ1-1
abundance: -

CDR3aa: CASSRRDSSTDTQYF
CDR3nt: TGTGCCAGCAGTCGCCGGGACAGTAGCACAGATACGCAGTATTTT
v_gene: TRBV6-1
d_gene: TRBD1
j_gene: TRBJ2-3
abundance: many

CDR3aa: CSAEDRKGNQPQHF
CDR3nt: TGCAGTGCGGAAGACAGGAAGGGGAATCAGCCCCAGCATTTT
v_gene: TRBV20-1
d_gene: -
j_gene: TRBJ1-5
abundance: many

CDR3aa: CASSRSGGRADTRYF
CDR3nt: TGTGCCAGCAGTCGGAGCGGGGGGCGGGCAGATACGCGGTATTTT
v_gene: TRBV7-9
d_gene: TRBD2
j_gene: TRBJ2-3
abundance: -

CDR3aa: CASSPFSSGQETQYF
CDR3nt: TGTGCCAGCTCACCATTTTCTAGCGGCCAAGAGACCCAGTACTTC
v_gene: TRBV18
d_gene: TRBD2
j_gene: TRBJ2-5
abundance: few

CDR3aa: CASSLNRQGPTGELFF
CDR3nt: TGTGCCAGCAGCTTGAACCGACAGGGACCCACCGGGGAGCTGTTTTTT
v_gene: TRBV7-8
d_gene: TRBD1
j_gene: TRBJ2-2
abundance: -

CDR3aa: CASRDAGGLHQPQHF
CDR3nt: TGTGCCAGCAGAGATGCAGGGGGCCTACATCAGCCCCAGCATTTT
v_gene: TRBV2
d_gene: TRBD1
j_gene: TRBJ1-5
abundance: many

CDR3aa: CASRPRQGADEQYF
CDR3nt: TGTGCCAGCAGACCCAGACAGGGAGCGGACGAGCAGTACTTC
v_gene: TRBV11-2
d_gene: TRBD1
j_gene: TRBJ2-7
abundance: -

CDR3aa: CSARDVRQGGGYTF
CDR3nt: TGCAGTGCTAGAGATGTTAGACAGGGTGGTGGCTACACCTTC
v_gene: TRBV20-1
d_gene: TRBD1
j_gene: TRBJ1-2
abundance: many

CDR3aa: CAVGQYSNQPQHF
CDR3nt: TGTGCCGTCGGACAGTATAGCAATCAGCCCCAGCATTTT
v_gene: TRBV19
d_gene: -
j_gene: TRBJ1-5
abundance: -

CDR3aa: CASSLRGTRNGYTF
CDR3nt: TGTGCCAGCAGCTTAAGAGGAACAAGGAATGGCTACACCTTC
v_gene: TRBV7-2
d_gene: -
j_gene: TRBJ1-2
abundance: once

CDR3aa: CASKSPDGTYGYTF
CDR3nt: TGTGCCAGCAAATCCCCCGACGGGACCTATGGCTACACCTTC
v_gene: TRBV28
d_gene: -
j_gene: TRBJ1-2
abundance: many

CDR3aa: CASSLKQGYTEAFF
CDR3nt: TGTGCCAGCAGTTTGAAACAGGGGTACACTGAAGCTTTCTTT
v_gene: TRBV27
d_gene: TRBD1
j_gene: TRBJ1-1
abundance: -

CDR3aa: CASSPLGGGTDTQYF
CDR3nt: TGTGCCAGCAGCCCTCTAGGGGGGGGCACAGATACGCAGTATTTT
v_gene: TRBV11-3
d_gene: -
j_gene: TRBJ2-3
abundance: many

CDR3aa: CASRFQGEETHYF
CDR3nt: TGTGCCAGCAGGTTCCAGGGGGAAGAGACCCATTACTTC
v_gene: TRBV14
d_gene: TRBD1
j_gene: TRBJ2-5
abundance: -

CDR3aa: CASSQTDSQETQYF
CDR3nt: TGCGCCAGCAGCCAAACGGACAGCCAAGAGACCCAGTACTTC
v_gene: TRBV4-1
d_gene: -
j_gene: TRBJ2-5
abundance: many

CDR3aa: CASGSRGRGVVNEQFF
CDR3nt: TGTGCCAGCGGCTCCCGGGGGCGGGGGGTTGTCAATGAGCAGTTCTTC
v_gene: TRBV6-1
d_gene: TRBD2
j_gene: TRBJ2-1
abundance: few

CDR3aa: CASSIGTGGIKGYTF
CDR3nt: TGTGCCAGTAGTATTGGAACAGGGGGTATTAAGGGCTACACCTTC
v_gene: TRBV19
d_gene: TRBD1
j_gene: TRBJ1-2
abundance: -

CDR3aa: CASSPQMQETQYF
CDR3nt: TGTGCCAGCAGCCCGCAGATGCAAGAGACCCAGTACTTC
v_gene: TRBV12-3/TRBV12-4
d_gene: -
j_gene: TRBJ2-5
abundance: -

CDR3aa: CASSFGGGRQETQYF
CDR3nt: TGTGCCAGCAGTTTTGGCGGGGGGCGCCAAGAGACCCAGTACTTC
v_gene: TRBV28
d_gene: TRBD2
j_gene: TRBJ2-5
abundance: many

CDR3aa: CASSLRQGDNYGYTF
CDR3nt: TGTGCCAGCAGTTTAAGACAGGGAGATAACTATGGCTACACCTTC
v_gene: TRBV12-3/TRBV12-4
d_gene: TRBD1
j_gene: TRBJ1-2
abundance: -

CDR3aa: CASSYPREISYEQYF
CDR3nt: TGTGCCAGCAGTTACCCCAGGGAAATAAGCTACGAGCAGTACTTC
v_gene: TRBV6-6
d_gene: -
j_gene: TRBJ2-7
abundance: few

CDR3aa: CATSDFRAGGETQYF
CDR3nt: TGTGCCACCAGTGATTTTAGAGCGGGGGGGGAGACCCAGTACTTC
v_gene: TRBV24-1
d_gene: TRBD2
j_gene: TRBJ2-5
abundance: -